This is a list of T cell receptor beta chains from one sample in a study of cytomegalovirus exposure and HLA in healthy donors. Libraries were prepared by immunoSEQ multiplex PCR; TCRdb keeps only in-frame clonotypes and omits some of them. The sample yields about 190,000 clones, over 60% seen once. The material sequenced was PBMCs. Receptors originate from a man aged 30 to 45 in good health and CMV-seropositive. Both conserved end residues are part of each CDR3. The D gene is left open where the match is weak. The size of a clone is reported for some rows only, either as once, few or many, or as a class for expanded clones.

d_call clone_size j_call v_call cdr3_nt cdr3_aa
NA NA TRBJ2-2 TRBV4-1 TGCGCCAGCAGCCTGGCGCCGGGAGCGACCGGGGAGCTGTTTTTT CASSLAPGATGELFF
TRBD1 NA TRBJ2-5 TRBV18 TGTGCCAGCTCACCCGGCGGGACAGGGGGTTCAGAGACCCAGTACTTC CASSPGGTGGSETQYF
NA NA TRBJ1-2 TRBV6-1 TGTGCCAGCAGTGAAGCTGGGGCCCAGCTGAACTATGGCTACACCTTC CASSEAGAQLNYGYTF
NA NA TRBJ2-5 TRBV2 TGTGCCACCGATTTTACAGGGAAGGAGACCCAGTACTTC CATDFTGKETQYF
TRBD1 NA TRBJ1-1 TRBV14 TGTGCCAGCAGCCAAGAAGTAGGAGTCAGGGGGCTTGAAGCTTTCTTT CASSQEVGVRGLEAFF
NA few TRBJ1-5 TRBV7-2 TGTGCCAGCAGCCCTTATAGCAATCAGCCCCAGCATTTT CASSPYSNQPQHF
NA NA TRBJ2-5 TRBV28 TGTGCCAGCCTTAGACAGTACAGGGAGACCCAGTACTTC CASLRQYRETQYF
NA once TRBJ2-5 TRBV6-1 TGTGCCAGCAGTGAAGCGTTGAGCCCTAGCCAAGAGACCCAGTACTTC CASSEALSPSQETQYF
TRBD1 NA TRBJ1-5 TRBV28 TGTGCCAGCAGTTTCCGCAGGGGGCAACAGCCCCAGCATTTT CASSFRRGQQPQHF
NA NA TRBJ1-2 TRBV27 TGTGCCAGCAGTTTAGAGAGTTCTTATGGCTACACCTTC CASSLESSYGYTF
NA few TRBJ2-1 TRBV19 TGTGCCAGTAGTATTAGGGACAGCGGGAATGAGCAGTTCTTC CASSIRDSGNEQFF
TRBD2 NA TRBJ2-3 TRBV4-3 TGCGCCAGCAGCCCGCTAGCGGGAGGGCCCTCGGATACGCAGTATTTT CASSPLAGGPSDTQYF
NA once TRBJ1-5 TRBV4-3 TGCGCCAGCAGCCAAGATCGTAGTGTTCAGCCCCAGCATTTT CASSQDRSVQPQHF
NA NA TRBJ2-6 TRBV5-1 TGCGCCAGCAGCAAACAGGACGATAGTTTAGGGGCCAACGTCCTGACTTTC CASSKQDDSLGANVLTF
TRBD1 NA TRBJ1-2 TRBV27 TGTGCCAGCAGTTTAACCGGGACAGTTCTGGGCTACACCTTC CASSLTGTVLGYTF
NA NA TRBJ1-2 TRBV7-2 TGTGCCAGCAGCTTAACCCCAGGGAATCCCGCTGGCTACACCTTC CASSLTPGNPAGYTF
TRBD2 NA TRBJ2-1 TRBV5-4 TGTGCCAGCAGCTTGGCCCTCTCCCTAGCGGGGGTATACAATGAGCAGTTCTTC CASSLALSLAGVYNEQFF
TRBD2 NA TRBJ2-4 TRBV15 TGTGCCACCAGCAGGTCGGCGGGAGTGGGCAAAAACATTCAGTACTTC CATSRSAGVGKNIQYF
NA NA TRBJ2-6 TRBV7-3 TGTGCCAGCAGCTCCGGCGGGTCGGTTCCAGGGGCCAACGTCCTGACTTTC CASSSGGSVPGANVLTF
NA NA TRBJ1-2 TRBV28 TGTGCCAGCAGTTTAACCGGGACATCCTCGGGTGGCTACACCTTC CASSLTGTSSGGYTF
TRBD2 NA TRBJ2-1 TRBV5-6 TGTGCCAGCAGCTTCGAGGGGCGGGGGGTGTCGCATGAGCAGTTCTTC CASSFEGRGVSHEQFF
NA NA TRBJ1-2 TRBV20-1 TGCAGTGCTAGACCCAGGGGTGGCTACACCTTC CSARPRGGYTF
TRBD1 NA TRBJ2-7 TRBV19 TGTGCCAGTAGGGAAACAGGGGCTAGCTACGAGCAGTACTTC CASRETGASYEQYF
TRBD1 NA TRBJ1-6 TRBV7-9 TGTGCCAGCAGCCCCTGGGACAGGGCAGTTTATTCACCCCTCCACTTT CASSPWDRAVYSPLHF
NA NA TRBJ1-5 TRBV6-6 TGTGCCAGCAGTGCCCCCTACCTAGAGGGCAATCAGCCCCAGCATTTT CASSAPYLEGNQPQHF
NA NA TRBJ1-5 TRBV28 TGTGCCAGCAGCCAGCGGGGGGATAGCAATCAGCCCCAGCATTTT CASSQRGDSNQPQHF
TRBD1 NA TRBJ1-2 TRBV29-1 TGCAGCGCAGGACAGGAAAGCTATGGCTACACCTTC CSAGQESYGYTF
NA NA TRBJ1-1 TRBV6-5 TGTGCCAGCAGTTACTCAGAGGCCAACACTGAAGCTTTCTTT CASSYSEANTEAFF